Listed here is a single TCR beta chain. What it binds is not known. This entry is derived from a study of graft-versus-host responses after intestinal transplantation. On the study more broadly: Each of the recipients got a multivisceral, liver-intestinal, or isolated intestinal transplant.

Method: immunoSEQ multiplex PCR; TCRdb's copy keeps in-frame clones and lacks some. The sample lists approximately 54,000 clones; approximately 84% were seen once. Whole-study results and caveats: Recipient marrow held GvH clones, some first seen in ileum or blood. Early after transplant, HvG declines were associated with peak levels of circulating GvH clones.

There are 14 residues in the CDR3. CDR1 is MGHRA, CDR2 YSYEKL, per germline. Trimming pared 4 bases from V and 2 bases from J, leaving 12 bases between. The rearrangement joins TRBV4-1 to TRBJ2-7, with a possible D match to TRBD2 (6 bases). Here the sequenced sample was unstimulated CD4+ T cells sorted from spleen or lymph node cells, taken before transplant. This receptor was taken from a human donor who was the organ donor for an intestinal transplant. The CDR3 bases are TGCGCCAGCAGCCGGGGGACTGATACCTACGAGCAGTACTTC. Encoded protein: CASSRGTDTYEQYF.